What follows describes a single T cell receptor (beta chain). Its antigen is unknown. The data stem from a study of T-cell memory formation after mild COVID-19. TCR alpha and TCR beta cDNA libraries carrying sample barcodes and UMIs came from 5'RACE with constant-segment primers. Each CDR3 protein gets one entry after TCRdb re-called the 5' RACE reads with MiXCR. The table lists over 250,000 distinct CDR3 sequences, more than 15% of them singletons. Overall study findings and caveats: Some clones that responded were present in memory (sampled pre-infection), which suggests cross-reactive memory joined.

The clonotype originates from a man aged 18 to 30 who had mild COVID-19 (a few samples of this study predate the infection). Cell type and time point are not known. Sequencing input: PBMCs or a T cell subset sorted from them (not recorded which).

The CDR3 DNA is TGTGCCAGCAGCCCCCCTAGGGTGGAGGCTACAGAGCAGTTCTTC. It codes for CASSPPRVEATEQFF. The chain has TRBV12-3 or TRBV12-4 and TRBJ2-1; TRBD2 is a possible D gene (5 bases). The germline V and J ends were trimmed by 6 bases and 10 bases, with 22 bases remaining between them. The CDR3 extends over 15 amino acids.